This T cell receptor beta chain was sequenced for a study of blood T cell repertoires in COVID-19. The wider study: Samples taken during acute and convalescent COVID-19 were collected in the United States, Italy and Spain. The analysed material was cDNA or gDNA that came from T cells, B-cell-depleted T cells, or PBMCs.

Only in-frame clones appear in the TCRdb table, and some are missing; sequencing was by immunoSEQ multiplex PCR. The data show more than 350,000 clones, around 87% seen once. This clone was counted a few times. The CDR3 is 14 residues long. With 6 bases removed from V and 8 bases from J, the gap between germline ends came to 17 bases. From germline, CDR1 is SGHRS and CDR2 YFSETQ. This chain links TRBV5-1 with TRBJ1-4; D remains unclear. The clonotype originates from a woman in her 30s with COVID-19, enrolled during active disease. Sequencing was carried out using peripheral blood. CDR3 sequence (DNA): TGCGCCAGCACGAACGGAGGCCCGGAGGAAAAACTGTTTTTT. Residues: CASTNGGPEEKLFF.